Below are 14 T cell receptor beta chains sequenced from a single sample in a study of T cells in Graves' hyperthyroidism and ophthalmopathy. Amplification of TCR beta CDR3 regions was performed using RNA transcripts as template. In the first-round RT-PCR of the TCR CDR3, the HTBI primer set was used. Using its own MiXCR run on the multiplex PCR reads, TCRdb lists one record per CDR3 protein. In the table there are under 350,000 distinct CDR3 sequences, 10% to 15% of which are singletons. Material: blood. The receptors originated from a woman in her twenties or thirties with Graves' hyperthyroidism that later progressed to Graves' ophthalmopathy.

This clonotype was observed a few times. For the CDR3, the DNA is TGTGCCAGCAGCGTTGACGGAGACAGCACAGATACGCAGTATTTT. Amino acid sequence: CASSVDGDSTDTQYF. V gene TRBV9 combines with J gene TRBJ2-3; D is ambiguous. Germline V gene data show CDR1 as SGDLS and CDR2 as YYNGEE. The length of the CDR3 is 15 residues. Trimming removed 2 bases from V and 0 bases from J, with 10 bases in between.

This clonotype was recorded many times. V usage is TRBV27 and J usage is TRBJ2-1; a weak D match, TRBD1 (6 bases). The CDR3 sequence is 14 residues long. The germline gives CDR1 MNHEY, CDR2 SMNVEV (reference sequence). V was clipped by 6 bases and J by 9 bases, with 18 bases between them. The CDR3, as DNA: TGTGCCAGCAGCTCACCATCAGGGGTGGGTGAGCAGTTCTTC. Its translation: CASSSPSGVGEQFF.

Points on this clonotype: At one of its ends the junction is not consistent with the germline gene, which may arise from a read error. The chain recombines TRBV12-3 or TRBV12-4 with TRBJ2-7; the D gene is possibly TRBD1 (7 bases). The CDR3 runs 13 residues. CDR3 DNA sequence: TGTGCCCGCAGACCTCCAGGGGGGTACGAGCAGTACTTC. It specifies CARRPPGGYEQYF.

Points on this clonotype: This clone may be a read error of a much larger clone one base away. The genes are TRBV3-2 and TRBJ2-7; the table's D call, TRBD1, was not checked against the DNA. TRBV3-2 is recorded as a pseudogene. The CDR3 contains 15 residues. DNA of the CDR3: TGTGCCAGCAGCTGCGACAGCAAGGGCTCCTACGAGCAGTACTTC. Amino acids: CASSCDSKGSYEQYF.

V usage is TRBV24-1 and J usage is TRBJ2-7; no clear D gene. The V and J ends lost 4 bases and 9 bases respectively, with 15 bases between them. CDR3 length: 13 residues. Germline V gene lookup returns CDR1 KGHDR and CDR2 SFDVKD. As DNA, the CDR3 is TGTGCCACCAGTGACCGGTTAACATCCCGGCAGTACTTC. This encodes CATSDRLTSRQYF.

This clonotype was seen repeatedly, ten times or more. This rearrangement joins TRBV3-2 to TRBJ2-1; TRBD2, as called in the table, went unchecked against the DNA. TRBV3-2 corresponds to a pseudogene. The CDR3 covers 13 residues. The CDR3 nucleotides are TGTGCCAGCCTCCGGGCCCCGAGGGGTGAGCAGTTCTTC. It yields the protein CASLRAPRGEQFF.

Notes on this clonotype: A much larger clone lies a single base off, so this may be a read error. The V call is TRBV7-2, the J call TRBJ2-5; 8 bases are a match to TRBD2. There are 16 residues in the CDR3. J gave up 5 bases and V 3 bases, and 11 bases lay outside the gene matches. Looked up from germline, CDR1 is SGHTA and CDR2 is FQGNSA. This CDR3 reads CASSLASSGPLETQYF. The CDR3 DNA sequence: TGTGCCAGCAGCTTGGCCTCTAGCGGGCCTTTGGAGACCCAGTACTTC. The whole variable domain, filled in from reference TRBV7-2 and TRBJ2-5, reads GAGVSQSPSNKVTEKGKDVELRCDPISGHTALYWYRQSLGQGLEFLIYFQGNSAPDKSGLPSDRFSAERTGGSVSTLTIQRTQQEDSAVYLCASSLASSGPLETQYFGPGTRLLVL.

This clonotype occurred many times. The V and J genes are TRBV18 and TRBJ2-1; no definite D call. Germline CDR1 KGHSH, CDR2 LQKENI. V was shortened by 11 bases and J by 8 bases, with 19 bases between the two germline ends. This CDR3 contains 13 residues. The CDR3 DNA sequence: TGTGCCGCCGCCCCCCGCCGTGGCGATGAGCAGTTCTTC. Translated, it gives CAAAPRRGDEQFF.

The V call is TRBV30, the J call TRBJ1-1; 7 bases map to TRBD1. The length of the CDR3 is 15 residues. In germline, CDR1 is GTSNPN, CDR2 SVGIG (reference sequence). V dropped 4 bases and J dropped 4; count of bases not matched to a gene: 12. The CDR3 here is CAWTSDRAAGTEAFF. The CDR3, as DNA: TGTGCCTGGACTTCCGACAGGGCGGCTGGCACTGAAGCTTTCTTT.

The CDR3 nucleotides read TGTGCCAGCAGAGGGAGGGAGGGAGGGCTCCACGAGCAGTACTTC. Translation: CASRGREGGLHEQYF. This chain joins TRBV7-9 and TRBJ2-7; TRBD2 matches at 7 bases. The CDR3 is 15 residues long. V lost 6 bases to trimming and J lost 5 bases; unmatched junction nucleotides: 13. Germline V lookup: CDR1 SEHNR, CDR2 FQNEAQ (reference sequence).

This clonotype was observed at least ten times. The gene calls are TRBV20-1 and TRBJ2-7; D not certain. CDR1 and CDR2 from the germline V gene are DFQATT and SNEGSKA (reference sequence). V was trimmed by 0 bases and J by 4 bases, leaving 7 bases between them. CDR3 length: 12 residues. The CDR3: CSARDSRYEQYF. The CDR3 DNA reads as TGCAGTGCTAGAGACAGTCGGTACGAGCAGTACTTC.

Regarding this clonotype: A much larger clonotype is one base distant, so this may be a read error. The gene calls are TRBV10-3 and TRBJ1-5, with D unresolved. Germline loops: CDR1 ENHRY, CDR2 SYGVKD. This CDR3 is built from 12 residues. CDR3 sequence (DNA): TGTGCCGTCAGTAACAGCAATCAGCCCCAGCATTTT. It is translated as CAVSNSNQPQHF.

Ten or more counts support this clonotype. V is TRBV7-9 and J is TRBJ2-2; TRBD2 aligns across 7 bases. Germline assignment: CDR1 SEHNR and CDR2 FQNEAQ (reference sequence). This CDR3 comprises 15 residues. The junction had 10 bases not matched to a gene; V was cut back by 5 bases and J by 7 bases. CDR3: CASSTLTSLGGELFF. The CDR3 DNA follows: TGTGCCAGCAGCACCCTGACTAGCCTGGGCGGGGAGCTGTTTTTT.

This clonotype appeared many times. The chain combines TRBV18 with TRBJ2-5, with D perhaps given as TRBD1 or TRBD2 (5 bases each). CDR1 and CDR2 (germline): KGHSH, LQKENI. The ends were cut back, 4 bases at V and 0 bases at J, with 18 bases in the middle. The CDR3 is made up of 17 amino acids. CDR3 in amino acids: CASSRFVTGGYQETQYF. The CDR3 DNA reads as TGTGCCAGCTCACGTTTCGTCACAGGCGGGTACCAAGAGACCCAGTACTTC.